The 12 T cell receptor beta chains listed next were all sequenced from one sample in a study of CD8+ T cells in alopecia areata. Treatment meaning: oral pan-JAK inhibitor, 5-10 mg twice daily. In each case, RNA was isolated and then reverse transcribed into cDNA as the sequencing template. TCRdb's copy holds only in-frame clones and misses some; the assay was immunoSEQ multiplex PCR. The sample includes roughly 180,000 clones, about 51% seen only once; the top ten take about 9.4%. The input for sequencing was CD8+ T cells sorted from blood, taken between weeks 51 and 52, from a patient treated with tofacitinib. The receptors come from a human donor with alopecia areata.

V and J are TRBV7-9 and TRBJ2-7; TRBD1 matches at 7 bases. With V trimmed by 5 bases and J by 6 bases, 4 bases remained unmatched. Germline loops: CDR1 SEHNR, CDR2 FQNEAQ (reference sequence). This CDR3 is built from 12 residues. CDR3 sequence (DNA): TGTGCCAGCAGCGAGACAGGGTCCGAGCAGTACTTC. Translated: CASSETGSEQYF.

The J gene is TRBJ1-1, the V gene TRBV4-1; 10 bases are shared with TRBD1. CDR3 length equals 16 residues. Germline CDR1 MGHRA, CDR2 YSYEKL. The trim removed 1 base at V and 5 bases at J, leaving 7 bases unmatched. The CDR3 protein is CASSQGQGALWTEAFF. In DNA form, the CDR3 reads TGCGCCAGCAGCCAAGGACAGGGGGCATTATGGACTGAAGCTTTCTTT.

The rearrangement links TRBV25-1 to TRBJ1-5; D gene unclear. Germline-derived CDR1 and CDR2 are MGHDK and SYGVNS. CDR3 length: 12 amino acids. V dropped 3 bases and J dropped 6 bases, with 6 bases sitting between them. The CDR3 sequence: CASSDTGQPQHF. The CDR3 DNA is TGTGCCAGCAGTGACACTGGTCAGCCCCAGCATTTT.

This clone was picked up a small number of times. The chain has TRBV5-4 and TRBJ1-1; TRBD1 matches at 7 bases. V shed 4 bases, J shed 6 bases, and the junction held 9 bases outside the gene matches. The CDR3 runs to 14 residues. Per germline, CDR1 SGHNT and CDR2 YYREEE (reference sequence). CDR3: CASSLDRVWAEAFF. The CDR3 DNA reads as TGTGCCAGCAGCCTTGACAGGGTCTGGGCTGAAGCTTTCTTT. Full variable domain (missing parts from reference TRBV5-4 and TRBJ1-1): ETGVTQSPTHLIKTRGQQVTLRCSSQSGHNTVSWYQQALGQGPQFIFQYYREEENGRGNFPPRFSGLQFPNYSSELNVNALELDDSALYLCASSLDRVWAEAFFGQGTRLTVV.

The chain couples TRBV27 to TRBJ1-2; TRBD1 might be the D (5 bases). V lost 4 bases and J 0 bases, leaving 9 bases between the germline ends. The germline gives CDR1 MNHEY, CDR2 SMNVEV (reference sequence). CDR3 length: 14 residues. The CDR3: CASSSGIPNYGYTF. CDR3 DNA: TGTGCCAGCAGTTCAGGGATACCTAACTATGGCTACACCTTC.

This clone has more than one count but fewer than ten. The DNA of the CDR3 is TGTGCCAGCAGCTTATCGGATTACAATGAGCAGTTCTTC. It yields the protein CASSLSDYNEQFF. The chain couples TRBV13 to TRBJ2-1; D is undetermined. Germline V gives CDR1 PRHDT, CDR2 FYEKMQ (reference sequence). Trimming stripped 2 bases from V and 4 bases from J, with 6 bases between. This CDR3 is built from 13 residues.

This clone was seen a single time. The chain carries TRBV7-9 and TRBJ2-7; the match to TRBD2 covers 8 bases. The CDR3 consists of 13 residues. Germline-derived CDR1 and CDR2 are SEHNR and FQNEAQ (reference sequence). V trimming: 6 bases; J trimming: 4 bases; junction bases outside the gene matches: 5. The CDR3 DNA sequence: TGTGCCAGCAGTGGACTAGCCTGGTACGAGCAGTACTTC. It codes for CASSGLAWYEQYF.

The chain joins TRBV13 to TRBJ1-1; unclear D gene. This CDR3 has 12 residues. Trimming shortened V by 3 bases and J by 5 bases, and 7 bases separated the two germline ends. Germline V gives CDR1 PRHDT, CDR2 FYEKMQ (reference sequence). The CDR3 reads CASSFSRTEAFF. DNA of the CDR3: TGTGCCAGCAGCTTTTCACGGACTGAAGCTTTCTTT.

The gene calls are TRBV2 and TRBJ2-5; a possible D gene is TRBD2 (5 bases). V lost 3 bases and J lost 5, with 10 bases in between. The CDR3 has 13 residues. CDR1 and CDR2 (germline): SNHLY, FYNNEI. The CDR3 protein is CASSDRLSETQYF. The CDR3 DNA follows: TGTGCCAGCAGTGACAGACTAAGCGAGACCCAGTACTTC. Looking up the rest from reference TRBV2 and TRBJ2-5 gives the full variable domain: EPEVTQTPSHQVTQMGQEVILRCVPISNHLYFYWYRQILGQKVEFLVSFYNNEISEKSEIFDDQFSVERPDGSNFTLKIRSTKLEDSAMYFCASSDRLSETQYFGPGTRLLVL.

This CDR3 reads CASSLDRGDEQYF. The CDR3 DNA sequence: TGTGCCAGCAGCCTGGACAGGGGCGACGAGCAGTACTTC. The chain links TRBV7-9 to TRBJ2-7, with 9 positions matching TRBD1. The CDR3 extends over 13 amino acids. Germline V gene sequence: CDR1 SEHNR, CDR2 FQNEAQ (reference sequence). V gave up 5 bases and J gave up 5 bases; unmatched junction bases: 4. Supplemented by reference TRBV7-9 and TRBJ2-7, the full variable domain reads DTGVSQNPRHKITKRGQNVTFRCDPISEHNRLYWYRQTLGQGPEFLTYFQNEAQLEKSRLLSDRFSAERPKGSFSTLEIQRTEQGDSAMYLCASSLDRGDEQYFGPGTRLTVT.

This clone was observed a few times. Other DNA sequences in the same sample also yield this CDR3. The rearrangement links TRBV27 to TRBJ2-7; 9 bases fit TRBD1. Losses at the gene ends were 4 bases for V and 4 bases for J; bases not matched to a gene: 5. Germline V gene data show CDR1 as MNHEY and CDR2 as SMNVEV (reference sequence). The CDR3 consists of 14 residues. Here the CDR3 DNA reads TGTGCCAGCAGTTGGGGACAGGGCGTGTACGAGCAGTACTTC. Protein: CASSWGQGVYEQYF.

The rearrangement links TRBV6-1 to TRBJ1-2, with D maybe TRBD1 (5 bases). CDR1 is MNHNS, CDR2 SASEGT, per germline. This CDR3 comprises 12 residues. With 3 bases removed from V and 8 bases from J, the gap between germline ends came to 10 bases. CDR3 nucleotide sequence: TGTGCCAGCAGTGACGGAGGGGCAGGCTACACCTTC. Residues: CASSDGGAGYTF.